This record looks at one T cell receptor (beta chain) sequence and its context. The primer mix had 60 Vbeta and 13 Jbeta primers. Profiled with immunoSEQ multiplex PCR; TCRdb holds only in-frame clones, not every one. The sample carries 100,000 to 150,000 clones, 65% to 80% recorded once. V shed 2 bases and J 7 bases; nucleotides not matched to a gene: 6. The CDR3 sequence is 15 residues long. Germline CDR1 SGHRS, CDR2 YFSETQ. This entry is derived from a study of cytomegalovirus exposure and HLA in healthy donors. This TCR came from a woman between 35 and 50 years old in good health and CMV-seropositive. J is TRBJ2-4 and V is TRBV5-1, with 10 bases aligning to TRBD2. The material sequenced was PBMCs. In DNA, the CDR3 is TGCGCCAGCAGCTTAAGCGGGGGGGCCGTGAACATTCAGTACTTC. It specifies CASSLSGGAVNIQYF.